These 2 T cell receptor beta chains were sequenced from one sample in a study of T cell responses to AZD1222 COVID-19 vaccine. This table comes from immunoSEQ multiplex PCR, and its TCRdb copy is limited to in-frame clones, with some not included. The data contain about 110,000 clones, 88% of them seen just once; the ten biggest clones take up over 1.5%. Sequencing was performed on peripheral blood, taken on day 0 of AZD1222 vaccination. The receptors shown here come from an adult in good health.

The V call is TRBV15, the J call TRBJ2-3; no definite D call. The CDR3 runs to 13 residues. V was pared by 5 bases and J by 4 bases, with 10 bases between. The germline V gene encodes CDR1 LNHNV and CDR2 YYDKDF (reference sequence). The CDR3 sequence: CATSRVPPDTQYF. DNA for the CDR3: TGTGCCACCAGCCGCGTTCCCCCAGATACGCAGTATTTT.

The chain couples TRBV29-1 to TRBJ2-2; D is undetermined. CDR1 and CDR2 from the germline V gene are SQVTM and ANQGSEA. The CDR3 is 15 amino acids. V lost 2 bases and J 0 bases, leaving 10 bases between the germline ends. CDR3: CSVENSETNTGELFF. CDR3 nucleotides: TGCAGCGTTGAAAATTCAGAAACGAACACCGGGGAGCTGTTTTTT.